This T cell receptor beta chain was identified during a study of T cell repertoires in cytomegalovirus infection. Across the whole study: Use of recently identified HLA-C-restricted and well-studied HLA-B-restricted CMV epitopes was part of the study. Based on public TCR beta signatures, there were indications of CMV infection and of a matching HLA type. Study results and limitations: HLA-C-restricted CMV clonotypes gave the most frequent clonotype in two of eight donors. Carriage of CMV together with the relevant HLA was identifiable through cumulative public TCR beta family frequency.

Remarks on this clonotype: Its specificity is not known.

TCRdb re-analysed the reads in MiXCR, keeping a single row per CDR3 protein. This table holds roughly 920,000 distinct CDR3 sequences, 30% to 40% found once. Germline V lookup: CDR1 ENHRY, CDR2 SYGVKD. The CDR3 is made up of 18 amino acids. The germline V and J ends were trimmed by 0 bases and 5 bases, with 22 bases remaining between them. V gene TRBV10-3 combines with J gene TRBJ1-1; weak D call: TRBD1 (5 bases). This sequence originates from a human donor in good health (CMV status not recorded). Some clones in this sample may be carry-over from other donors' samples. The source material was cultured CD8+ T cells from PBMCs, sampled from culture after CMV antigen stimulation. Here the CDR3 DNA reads TGTGCCATCAGTGAGTCGACTCTGGAACTGGGGCCGGGGACTGAAGCTTTCTTT. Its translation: CAISESTLELGPGTEAFF.